This T cell receptor beta chain was sequenced in a study of blood T cells in healthy people across ages. CDR1 is SGHDT, CDR2 YYEEEE, per germline. The CDR3 loop spans 15 amino acids. The donors, all healthy, were Caucasians living in Russia, aged roughly 6 to 100. It was with a sample-barcoded 5' primer and a J-beta primer mix that a second PCR of roughly 7 to 12 cycles was run. TCRdb itself ran the 5' RACE reads through MiXCR, one entry per CDR3 protein. The top ten clones hold over 15% of a sample with 1 million or so distinct CDR3 sequences, under 45% of them seen once. The table lists this clonotype with a count of one.

The source is a woman in her sixties or seventies in good health. The specimen was blood. The V and J genes are TRBV5-6 and TRBJ2-1, with D possibly being TRBD2 (6 bases). TRBJ2-7 explains the end of the DNA better; the J call may be wrong. In DNA, the CDR3 is TGTGCCAGCAGCGGGGGGACGGGGTATTACAATGAGCAGTACTTC. The encoded protein is CASSGGTGYYNEQYF.